These 7 T cell receptor beta chains came from one sample sequenced in a study of blood T cell repertoires in COVID-19. Only in-frame clones appear in the TCRdb table, and some are missing; sequencing was by immunoSEQ multiplex PCR. The sample yields under 250,000 clones, 80% seen once. The sequenced sample was peripheral blood. The receptor source for this set is an older woman with acute or convalescent COVID-19.

The chain links TRBV6-1 to TRBJ1-5, with TRBD1 identical over 11 bases. The CDR3 extends over 15 amino acids. Germline CDR1 reads MNHNS; CDR2 reads SASEGT. V trimming: 3 bases; J trimming: 6 bases; junction bases outside the gene matches: 4. The CDR3 sequence is CASSEMGQGGQPQHF. The CDR3 coding sequence is TGTGCCAGCAGTGAGATGGGACAGGGGGGTCAGCCCCAGCATTTT.

The gene calls are TRBV2 and TRBJ1-3; 7 positions agree with TRBD1. The CDR3 sequence is 13 residues long. Trimming at V came to 5 bases and at J to 6 bases, leaving 4 bases not matched to a gene. Germline assignment: CDR1 SNHLY and CDR2 FYNNEI. Here the CDR3 reads CASSRDSENTIYF. CDR3 nucleotides: TGTGCCAGCAGTCGGGACAGCGAAAACACCATATATTTT.

The chain couples TRBV7-9 to TRBJ2-1; no definite D call. The V and J ends lost 1 base and 4 bases respectively, with 8 bases between them. CDR3 length: 14 residues. CDR1 is SEHNR, CDR2 FQNEAQ, per germline (reference sequence). The DNA of the CDR3 is TGTGCCAGCAGCTTAGTTCCAGGATACAATGAGCAGTTCTTC. Its protein product is CASSLVPGYNEQFF.

The chain recombines TRBV18 with TRBJ2-2; 7 bases map to TRBD2. With V trimmed by 3 bases and J by 5 bases, 9 bases remained unmatched. The CDR3 is made up of 16 amino acids. Germline lookup yields CDR1 KGHSH and CDR2 LQKENI. The CDR3 sequence: CASSPQGRGETGELFF. DNA for the CDR3: TGTGCCAGCTCACCCCAAGGACGGGGGGAAACCGGGGAGCTGTTTTTT.

The rearrangement uses TRBV5-1 and TRBJ2-3; 10 nucleotides align to TRBD2. V lost 0 bases to trimming and J lost 3 bases; unmatched junction nucleotides: 7. The V gene's germline CDR1 is SGHRS and CDR2 YFSETQ. The length of the CDR3 is 17 residues. CDR3 in amino acids: CASSLAPSGRGTDTQYF. Written as DNA, the CDR3 is TGCGCCAGCAGCTTGGCCCCGAGCGGGAGGGGGACAGATACGCAGTATTTT.

This chain connects TRBV6-5 to TRBJ1-5; no definite D call. The CDR3 spans 12 residues. Trimming shortened V by 7 bases and J by 4 bases, and 8 bases separated the two germline ends. In germline, CDR1 is MNHEY, CDR2 SVGAGI. Here the CDR3 DNA reads TGTGCCAGCAACGATAGAAATCAGCCCCAGCATTTT. The encoded protein is CASNDRNQPQHF.

The chain links TRBV28 to TRBJ1-5; D possibly corresponds to TRBD1 (5 bases). This CDR3 region has 14 residues. V lost 6 bases and J lost 3, with 12 bases in between. Germline V gene lookup returns CDR1 MDHEN and CDR2 SYDVKM. CDR3 in DNA: TGTGCCAGCAGATCAGGACACATCAATCAGCCCCAGCATTTT. Translating it yields CASRSGHINQPQHF.